The 21 T cell receptor beta chains below come from one sample, sequenced in a study of CD8+CD57+ T cells in acquired aplastic anemia. CDR3 and TCR beta VDJ profiling relied on a genomic DNA template. TCRdb re-called the reads through MiXCR, storing one row per CDR3 protein. This sample carries 200,000 or so distinct CDR3 sequences, around three fifths of them seen once, and the ten largest clones take more than 45%. The sample was sorted CD4+, CD8+, or CD8+CD57+ T cells (not recorded which) from PBMCs. Source of these receptors: a human donor with severe aplastic anemia or a healthy control (not recorded which).

This clonotype appeared once. The rearrangement joins TRBV19 to TRBJ2-1; 11 bases fit TRBD2. The V gene end was trimmed by 7 bases and the J gene end by 6 bases; junction bases not matched to a gene: 11. The germline gives CDR1 LNHDA, CDR2 SQIVND (reference sequence). The CDR3 length is 16 residues. In DNA, the CDR3 is TGTGCCAGTACTCAGTTAGCGGGAGGGCGTGGCAATGAGCAGTTCTTC. Its protein product is CASTQLAGGRGNEQFF.

This chain links TRBV5-6 with TRBJ1-1, with D hard to call. Germline V gene data show CDR1 as SGHDT and CDR2 as YYEEEE. V lost 1 base to trimming and J lost 7 bases, with 8 bases between them. This CDR3 is built from 12 residues. CDR3 region: CASSLSWGEAFF. As DNA, the CDR3 is TGTGCCAGCAGCTTGTCATGGGGTGAAGCTTTCTTT.

This clonotype appeared many times. The chain uses TRBV12-3 or TRBV12-4 and TRBJ1-1; D might be TRBD1 (5 bases). CDR3 length: 12 amino acids. Between the trimmed V and J ends, which lost 5 bases and 7 bases, there was a span of 11 bases. CDR3 amino acids: CASSQGGDEAFF. CDR3 DNA: TGTGCCAGCAGTCAGGGAGGAGATGAAGCTTTCTTT.

This clonotype was recorded once. The chain carries TRBV2 and TRBJ2-7; 8 bases agree with TRBD1. CDR3 length: 14 residues. V was pared by 4 bases and J by 3 bases, with 5 bases of the junction left unmatched. Germline lookup yields CDR1 SNHLY and CDR2 FYNNEI. The CDR3 nucleotides read TGTGCCAGCAGTGTAACAGGGGGTATCTACGAGCAGTACTTC. As protein: CASSVTGGIYEQYF.

The V gene is TRBV7-2, the J gene TRBJ1-2; D gene ambiguous. CDR3 length: 15 amino acids. Germline assignment: CDR1 SGHTA and CDR2 FQGNSA. The V gene lost 3 bases and the J gene lost 0 bases, with 11 bases spanning the gap. The CDR3 DNA follows: TGTGCCAGCAGCTTGGGAGGGTTAGCTAACTATGGCTACACCTTC. Amino acid sequence: CASSLGGLANYGYTF. The variable domain in full, with the rest retrieved from reference TRBV7-2 and TRBJ1-2, is GAGVSQSPSNKVTEKGKDVELRCDPISGHTALYWYRQSLGQGLEFLIYFQGNSAPDKSGLPSDRFSAERTGGSVSTLTIQRTQQEDSAVYLCASSLGGLANYGYTFGSGTRLTVV.

With regard to this clonotype: Germline is not matched at one junction end, which may reflect a read error. This chain uses TRBV19 with TRBJ2-1; D is tentatively TRBD1 or TRBD2 (6 bases each). CDR3 length equals 15 residues. CDR1 is LNHDA and CDR2 is SQIVND in the germline V gene (reference sequence). CDR3 DNA sequence: TGCAGCGTTGAAGCAGGGGAGGTGTCCTACAATGAGCAGTTCTTC. This encodes CSVEAGEVSYNEQFF. The full variable domain, its missing parts supplied by reference TRBV19 and TRBJ2-1, is DGGITQSPKYLFRKEGQNVTLSCEQNLNHDAMYWYRQDPGQGLRLIYYSQIVNDFQKGDIAEGYSVSREKKESFPLTVTSAQKNPTAFYLCSVEAGEVSYNEQFFGPGTRLTVL.

This sequence joins TRBV7-9 and TRBJ1-2; 7 bases fit TRBD1. The CDR3 is 13 amino acids. V dropped 5 bases and J dropped 7; count of bases not matched to a gene: 7. Germline assignment: CDR1 SEHNR and CDR2 FQNEAQ (reference sequence). The CDR3 DNA follows: TGTGCCAGCAGCACGACAGGGTTCCTTGGCTACACCTTC. It specifies CASSTTGFLGYTF.

In the case of this clonotype: Without the conserved terminal phenylalanine or tryptophan, this CDR3 likely stems from a read error. The DNA is left out, because the CDR3 cannot be placed on it with certainty; the CDR3 is given as TCRdb lists it. The chain couples TRBV6-5 to TRBJ1-1; the table calls TRBD1, which could not be checked here. Ends included, the CDR3 has 9 residues. Germline V gene sequence: CDR1 MNHEY, CDR2 SVGAGI. CDR3 in amino acids: CASSWGAHS.

This chain links TRBV10-2 with TRBJ2-7; possible D gene TRBD2, 5 bases. Trimming left V 3 bases short and J 0 bases short, with 9 bases between. Looked up from germline, CDR1 is WSHSY and CDR2 is SAAADI. The CDR3 has 14 amino acids. CDR3 sequence: CASSEVGDSYEQYF. CDR3 DNA: TGCGCCAGCAGTGAAGTCGGGGACTCCTACGAGCAGTACTTC.

In its sample, this clonotype was seen once. The V call is TRBV19, the J call TRBJ2-4, with TRBD1 as a possible D gene (6 bases). This CDR3 has 12 amino acids. Germline CDR1 is LNHDA and CDR2 is SQIVND (reference sequence). With 0 bases removed from V and 12 bases from J, the gap between germline ends came to 9 bases. The CDR3, as DNA: TGTGCCAGTAGTATAGAGGCAGGGGCTCAGTACTTC. Protein sequence: CASSIEAGAQYF.

This sequence joins TRBV29-1 and TRBJ1-1; 8 nucleotides match TRBD1. The V and J ends lost 3 bases and 7 bases, in that order; junction bases with no gene match: 13. Looked up from germline, CDR1 is SQVTM and CDR2 is ANQGSEA. The CDR3 totals 15 residues. As DNA, the CDR3 is TGCAGCGTTGACTCCTGGGGGACAGGAACCTATGAAGCTTTCTTT. This gives the protein CSVDSWGTGTYEAFF.

Of note for this clonotype: This CDR3 is missing its conserved last phenylalanine or tryptophan, likely due to a read error. The chain links TRBV7-2 to TRBJ2-2; D is unresolved. V dropped 1 base and J dropped 1 base, with 13 bases sitting between them. Germline CDR1 is SGHTA and CDR2 is FQGNSA. The CDR3 totals 17 residues. The CDR3 loop is CASSLGYDRQNTGELFL. The CDR3, as DNA: TGTGCCAGCAGCTTAGGGTACGATAGACAGAACACCGGGGAGCTGTTTCTT.

The chain carries TRBV6-5 and TRBJ2-7, with TRBD2 matching over 8 bases. V lost 2 bases to trimming and J lost 5 bases; unmatched junction nucleotides: 8. Per germline, CDR1 MNHEY and CDR2 SVGAGI. The length of the CDR3 is 15 residues. CDR3 sequence (DNA): TGTGCCAGCAGTTACGAACGGGAGGGCCTTCACGAGCAGTACTTC. It specifies CASSYEREGLHEQYF.

This chain joins TRBV6-6 and TRBJ2-1; D assignment may be TRBD1 or TRBD2 (5 bases each). The CDR3 has 15 amino acids. The germline gives CDR1 MNHNY, CDR2 SVGAGI (reference sequence). Deletions cut 6 bases from V and 0 bases from J, with 12 bases between. The CDR3 loop reads CASSLRDPSYNEQFF. CDR3 sequence (DNA): TGTGCCAGCAGCCTACGGGACCCCTCCTACAATGAGCAGTTCTTC.

The chain carries TRBV27 and TRBJ2-7; TRBD2 matches 8 bases. This CDR3 spans 13 amino acids. Trimming at V came to 8 bases and at J to 7 bases, leaving 10 bases not matched to a gene. Germline CDR1 MNHEY, CDR2 SMNVEV (reference sequence). The CDR3 protein is CASGPGGGQEQYF. In DNA form, the CDR3 reads TGTGCCAGCGGACCGGGGGGGGGGCAAGAGCAGTACTTC.

The rearrangement joins TRBV19 to TRBJ1-2; 7 bases agree with TRBD1. This CDR3 contains 13 residues. Trimming cost V 9 bases and J 5 bases; bases outside gene matches: 9. Per the germline V gene, CDR1 is LNHDA and CDR2 is SQIVND (reference sequence). CDR3 bases: TGTGCCAGCGAAGACAGGGAGCTATATGGCTACACCTTC. Its protein is CASEDRELYGYTF.

The chain uses TRBV7-3 and TRBJ1-3; D gene uncertain. Germline loops: CDR1 SGHTA, CDR2 FQGTGA. CDR3 size: 16 residues. Trimming shortened V by 2 bases and J by 0 bases, and 11 bases separated the two germline ends. Here the CDR3 reads CASSLDIRSSGNTIYF. As DNA, the CDR3 is TGTGCCAGCAGCTTAGATATACGCAGCTCTGGAAACACCATATATTTT. The variable domain in full, completed from reference TRBV7-3 and TRBJ1-3, reads GAGVSQTPSNKVTEKGKYVELRCDPISGHTALYWYRQSLGQGPEFLIYFQGTGAADDSGLPNDRFFAVRPEGSVSTLKIQRTERGDSAVYLCASSLDIRSSGNTIYFGEGSWLTVV.

This chain connects TRBV19 to TRBJ1-2, with 7 bases lining up with TRBD1. J gave up 4 bases and V 4 bases, and 12 bases lay outside the gene matches. This CDR3 region has 16 residues. Germline lookup yields CDR1 LNHDA and CDR2 SQIVND (reference sequence). The CDR3 nucleotides read TGTGCCAGTAGTACCCCCGACAGGGTGGTCCTCTATGGCTACACCTTC. Translated, it gives CASSTPDRVVLYGYTF.

The CDR3 protein is CASNRGTAYEQYF. The CDR3 coding sequence is TGTGCCAGCAACCGCGGCACGGCCTACGAGCAGTACTTC. J is TRBJ2-7 and V is TRBV7-9; no clear D. Germline V lookup: CDR1 SEHNR, CDR2 FQNEAQ (reference sequence). V was pared by 7 bases and J by 2 bases, with 12 bases between. This CDR3 contains 13 residues.

This clonotype was seen many times. The chain uses TRBV19 and TRBJ1-4; TRBD1 aligns across 9 bases. In germline, CDR1 is LNHDA, CDR2 SQIVND (reference sequence). The J segment lost 2 bases and the V segment lost 5 bases, leaving 3 bases of the junction unmatched. The length of the CDR3 is 15 residues. The DNA for the CDR3 is TGTGCCAGTAGTTGGGGGACAGGGACTAATGAAAAACTGTTTTTT. It translates to CASSWGTGTNEKLFF.

This clonotype was seen only a few times. The chain recombines TRBV29-1 with TRBJ1-2, with 7 bases fitting TRBD1. Germline V CDR1 and CDR2: SQVTM, ANQGSEA. After removal of 5 bases from V and 4 bases from J, the junction contained 10 bases not matched to a gene. CDR3 length: 14 residues. CDR3 nucleotides: TGCAGCGTTCAAACCCGACAGGGAACCTATGGCTACACCTTC. Translated, it gives CSVQTRQGTYGYTF.